These 27 T cell receptor beta chains originate from one sample sequenced in a study of CD8 T cells in Susac syndrome. The RNA, about 0.5 to 1 ug, was put through reverse transcription using random hexamers. TCRdb itself ran the immunoSEQ multiplex PCR reads through MiXCR, one entry per CDR3 protein. The sample lists 150,000 to 200,000 distinct CDR3 sequences; about 91% were seen once. Material for sequencing was CD4+ T cells from PBMCs. These TCRs come from a human donor in good health.

The rearrangement links TRBV3-1 to TRBJ2-7; 9 bases are a match to TRBD2. V gave up 3 bases and J gave up 4 bases; unmatched junction bases: 4. Germline assignment: CDR1 LGHDT and CDR2 YNNKEL (reference sequence). The CDR3 totals 14 residues. The CDR3 sequence: CASSQAGGPYEQYF. The DNA of the CDR3 is TGTGCCAGCAGCCAGGCGGGAGGGCCATACGAGCAGTACTTC.

The V and J genes are TRBV6-2 or TRBV6-3 and TRBJ2-1; 9 bases align to TRBD1. Trimming took 8 bases from V and 4 from J; bases not matched to a gene: 3. The CDR3 has 13 amino acids. In germline, CDR1 is MNHEY, CDR2 SVGEGT. The CDR3 nucleotides are TGTGCCAGCGAGACAGGGGGATACAATGAGCAGTTCTTC. The encoded protein is CASETGGYNEQFF.

The chain is built from TRBV4-3 and TRBJ1-6; D not resolved. Trimming stripped 4 bases from V and 3 bases from J, with 13 bases between. Per the germline V gene, CDR1 is LGHNA and CDR2 is YSLEER. The CDR3 length is 16 residues. CDR3 sequence reads: CASSPKWPLYNSPLHF. CDR3 nucleotide sequence: TGCGCCAGCAGCCCTAAATGGCCTCTCTATAATTCACCCCTCCACTTT.

The rearrangement uses TRBV7-2 and TRBJ2-5, with D uncertain. Germline CDR1 and CDR2: SGHTA and FQGNSA. The CDR3 is 12 amino acids. V lost 5 bases and J lost 4, with 8 bases in between. CDR3 in DNA: TGTGCCAGCAGCCCCGCCCTAGAGACCCAGTACTTC. Translated, it gives CASSPALETQYF. The entire variable domain, with the rest obtained from reference TRBV7-2 and TRBJ2-5, is as follows: GAGVSQSPSNKVTEKGKDVELRCDPISGHTALYWYRQSLGQGLEFLIYFQGNSAPDKSGLPSDRFSAERTGGSVSTLTIQRTQQEDSAVYLCASSPALETQYFGPGTRLLVL.

The gene calls are TRBV4-1 and TRBJ1-1; D unresolved. V was trimmed by 0 bases and J by 5 bases, leaving 13 bases between them. This CDR3 comprises 15 residues. Germline lookup yields CDR1 MGHRA and CDR2 YSYEKL. CDR3: CASSQDGKGRTEAFF. The CDR3 DNA sequence: TGCGCCAGCAGCCAAGATGGAAAGGGAAGGACTGAAGCTTTCTTT.

The chain uses TRBV7-2 and TRBJ2-7; D is uncertain. The CDR3 is 12 amino acids. The V gene's germline CDR1 is SGHTA and CDR2 FQGNSA. V was clipped by 3 bases and J by 3 bases, with 6 bases between them. CDR3 in amino acids: CASSFSYYEQYF. The CDR3 nucleotides are TGTGCCAGCAGCTTTAGCTACTACGAGCAGTACTTC.

CDR3 bases: TGTGCCAGCAGTTACAGGGCCAGCGGGGCCTCCTACGAGCAGTACTTC. Protein sequence: CASSYRASGASYEQYF. The V gene is TRBV6-2 or TRBV6-3, the J gene TRBJ2-7, with TRBD2 identical over 7 bases. The V gene end was trimmed by 2 bases and the J gene end by 0 bases; junction bases not matched to a gene: 7. This CDR3 has 16 amino acids. Germline V gene sequence: CDR1 MNHEY, CDR2 SVGEGT.

The chain carries TRBV7-6 and TRBJ2-7; D may be TRBD1 (5 bases). The germline V gene has CDR1 SGHVS and CDR2 FNYEAQ. The V gene lost 5 bases and the J gene lost 2 bases, with 13 bases spanning the gap. The CDR3 extends over 14 amino acids. CDR3 in amino acids: CASSKRSGTYEQYF. The CDR3, as DNA: TGTGCCAGCAGCAAAAGGTCAGGGACCTACGAGCAGTACTTC.

This chain joins TRBV9 and TRBJ2-5; no reliable D call. CDR1 is SGDLS and CDR2 is YYNGEE in the germline V gene. Trimming cost V 4 bases and J 4 bases, with 14 bases left between them. The CDR3 has 14 residues. Written as DNA, the CDR3 is TGTGCCAGCAGCCAACAACTTTCAACAGAGACCCAGTACTTC. Protein: CASSQQLSTETQYF.

The chain is built from TRBV6-1 and TRBJ1-2; D call uncertain. The V gene lost 6 bases and the J gene lost 3 bases, with 14 bases spanning the gap. The CDR3 loop spans 14 amino acids. The germline V gene encodes CDR1 MNHNS and CDR2 SASEGT. CDR3 residues: CASSPSGKHYGYTF. The CDR3 DNA sequence: TGTGCCAGCAGCCCGTCCGGCAAGCACTATGGCTACACCTTC.

The chain links TRBV12-3 or TRBV12-4 to TRBJ1-1; tentatively, D is TRBD1 (5 bases). V lost 8 bases and J lost 1, with 14 bases in between. This CDR3 is built from 14 residues. Here the CDR3 DNA reads TGTGCCAGCTCGTCCGGGGGTCCGAACACTGAAGCTTTCTTT. Translated: CASSSGGPNTEAFF.

The chain carries TRBV7-9 and TRBJ2-3, with a tentative D call TRBD1 (5 bases). The CDR3 is made up of 16 amino acids. Germline V gene data show CDR1 as SEHNR and CDR2 as FQNEAQ (reference sequence). V lost 1 base and J 1 base, leaving 12 bases between the germline ends. The chain's CDR3 is CASSLGAGPRTDTQYF. CDR3 nucleotide sequence: TGTGCCAGCAGCTTAGGGGCAGGGCCTCGCACAGATACGCAGTATTTT.

V is TRBV9 and J is TRBJ1-3; perhaps TRBD1 as D (5 bases). Germline V CDR1 and CDR2: SGDLS, YYNGEE. This CDR3 contains 15 residues. The V gene lost 3 bases and the J gene lost 0 bases, with 10 bases spanning the gap. Here the CDR3 DNA reads TGTGCCAGCAGCGAGGGACTGCTCTCTGGAAACACCATATATTTT. It is translated as CASSEGLLSGNTIYF.

The gene calls are TRBV28 and TRBJ1-2, with D possibly matching TRBD1 (5 bases). This CDR3 spans 12 amino acids. CDR1 is MDHEN and CDR2 is SYDVKM in the germline V gene. V gave up 8 bases and J gave up 4 bases, with 11 bases separating them. The CDR3 DNA reads TGTGCCAGCTGGACATTCACCTATGGCTACACCTTC. As protein: CASWTFTYGYTF.

This clonotype is a singleton in its sample. This rearrangement joins TRBV28 to TRBJ2-7; 10 nucleotides line up with TRBD2. Unmatched junction bases numbered 13, after V lost 7 bases and J lost 4 bases. The germline V gene encodes CDR1 MDHEN and CDR2 SYDVKM. The CDR3 spans 16 residues. Written as DNA, the CDR3 is TGTGCCAGCATAGGGGCTAGCGGGAGTTCAGCTTACGAGCAGTACTTC. As protein: CASIGASGSSAYEQYF.

The V gene is TRBV6-1, the J gene TRBJ2-1, with TRBD1 matching over 7 bases. The CDR3 is 16 amino acids. Germline CDR1 and CDR2: MNHNS and SASEGT. V shed 6 bases, J shed 5 bases, and the junction held 13 bases outside the gene matches. The CDR3 loop is CASRNIGQGVNNEQFF. Here the CDR3 DNA reads TGTGCCAGCAGAAACATAGGGCAGGGGGTTAACAATGAGCAGTTCTTC.

This chain connects TRBV5-1 to TRBJ2-1; D is possibly TRBD2 (6 bases). V lost 3 bases to trimming and J lost 8 bases, with 15 bases between them. The CDR3 sequence is 14 residues long. CDR1 and CDR2 from the germline V gene are SGHRS and YFSETQ. CDR3 in amino acids: CASSSTSSSDEQFF. The CDR3 DNA reads as TGCGCCAGCAGCTCGACTAGTAGCAGCGATGAGCAGTTCTTC.

The chain has TRBV5-1 and TRBJ1-1, with 7 bases that match TRBD1. CDR1 is SGHRS, CDR2 YFSETQ, per germline. CDR3 length: 14 residues. V shed 0 bases, J shed 8 bases, and the junction held 7 bases outside the gene matches. The CDR3 loop is CASSLGQGGSEAFF. DNA for the CDR3: TGCGCCAGCAGCTTGGGACAGGGAGGGTCCGAAGCTTTCTTT.

The V and J genes are TRBV7-6 and TRBJ2-3; 11 nucleotides line up with TRBD2. Per the germline V gene, CDR1 is SGHVS and CDR2 is FNYEAQ. The CDR3 is 16 amino acids. V shed 3 bases and J 4 bases; nucleotides not matched to a gene: 6. The CDR3 reads CASSFLAGGTADTQYF. Written as DNA, the CDR3 is TGTGCCAGCAGCTTCCTAGCGGGAGGCACCGCAGATACGCAGTATTTT.

The chain is built from TRBV29-1 and TRBJ2-1; D perhaps matches TRBD2 (6 bases). V was trimmed by 4 bases and J by 4 bases, leaving 11 bases between them. This CDR3 comprises 13 residues. In germline, CDR1 is SQVTM, CDR2 ANQGSEA. CDR3 DNA sequence: TGCAGCGTTGCAGAGGGGAGGTACAATGAGCAGTTCTTC. Translation: CSVAEGRYNEQFF.

The gene calls are TRBV5-8 and TRBJ2-5; a possible D gene is TRBD1 (6 bases). This CDR3 has 17 amino acids. Trimming removed 4 bases at V and 2 bases at J, with 21 bases between. Germline CDR1 SGHTS, CDR2 YDEGEE. The CDR3 sequence: CASSPGTYPGRQETQYF. CDR3 in DNA: TGTGCCAGCAGCCCAGGGACATATCCTGGTAGACAAGAGACCCAGTACTTC.

The chain uses TRBV5-1 and TRBJ2-5; 9 bases are shared with TRBD1. The V segment lost 3 bases and the J segment 2 bases; nucleotides outside the gene matches: 2. Germline lookup yields CDR1 SGHRS and CDR2 YFSETQ. The CDR3 has 14 residues. This chain's CDR3 is CASSWDREQETQYF. The CDR3 nucleotides are TGCGCCAGCAGCTGGGACAGGGAACAAGAGACCCAGTACTTC.

The chain uses TRBV12-3 or TRBV12-4 and TRBJ2-7; 7 bases are a match to TRBD1. The trim removed 3 bases at V and 5 bases at J, leaving 4 bases unmatched. The CDR3 is made up of 13 amino acids. In DNA form, the CDR3 reads TGTGCCAGCAGTTTGACAGGGCAGGACGAGCAGTACTTC. The encoded protein is CASSLTGQDEQYF.

The chain recombines TRBV15 with TRBJ1-2; D might be TRBD1 (6 bases). The CDR3 spans 15 residues. The germline V gene has CDR1 LNHNV and CDR2 YYDKDF (reference sequence). The V end was cut by 0 bases, the J end by 0 bases, with 8 bases between. The CDR3 DNA sequence: TGTGCCACCAGCAGAGAAGCAGGGGCTAACTATGGCTACACCTTC. Its translation is CATSREAGANYGYTF.

The V and J genes are TRBV9 and TRBJ2-2; no clear D. Germline-derived CDR1 and CDR2 are SGDLS and YYNGEE. Trimming removed 3 bases at V and 0 bases at J, with 9 bases between. This CDR3 contains 15 residues. The CDR3 bases are TGTGCCAGCAGCGAAGGACCCGCGAACACCGGGGAGCTGTTTTTT. This encodes CASSEGPANTGELFF. Together with reference TRBV9 and TRBJ2-2, the CDR3 gives the full variable domain: DSGVTQTPKHLITATGQRVTLRCSPRSGDLSVYWYQQSLDQGLQFLIQYYNGEERAKGNILERFSAQQFPDLHSELNLSSLELGDSALYFCASSEGPANTGELFFGEGSRLTVL.

This clonotype showed up just once. V gene TRBV9 combines with J gene TRBJ2-7; D possibly corresponds to TRBD2 (6 bases). This CDR3 has 15 amino acids. Per the germline V gene, CDR1 is SGDLS and CDR2 is YYNGEE. Trimming shortened V by 3 bases and J by 6 bases, and 19 bases separated the two germline ends. This CDR3 is CASSEPRDSSGEQYF. CDR3 nucleotides: TGTGCCAGCAGCGAACCCCGGGACTCCTCCGGCGAGCAGTACTTC.

Judged by abundance, this clonotype is medium-sized. J is TRBJ2-7 and V is TRBV7-9; D is ambiguous. Trimming removed 5 bases from V and 0 bases from J, with 5 bases in between. Germline assignment: CDR1 SEHNR and CDR2 FQNEAQ (reference sequence). CDR3 length equals 12 residues. The CDR3 here is CASSLSSYEQYF. The CDR3 DNA is TGTGCCAGCAGCCTGAGCTCCTACGAGCAGTACTTC.